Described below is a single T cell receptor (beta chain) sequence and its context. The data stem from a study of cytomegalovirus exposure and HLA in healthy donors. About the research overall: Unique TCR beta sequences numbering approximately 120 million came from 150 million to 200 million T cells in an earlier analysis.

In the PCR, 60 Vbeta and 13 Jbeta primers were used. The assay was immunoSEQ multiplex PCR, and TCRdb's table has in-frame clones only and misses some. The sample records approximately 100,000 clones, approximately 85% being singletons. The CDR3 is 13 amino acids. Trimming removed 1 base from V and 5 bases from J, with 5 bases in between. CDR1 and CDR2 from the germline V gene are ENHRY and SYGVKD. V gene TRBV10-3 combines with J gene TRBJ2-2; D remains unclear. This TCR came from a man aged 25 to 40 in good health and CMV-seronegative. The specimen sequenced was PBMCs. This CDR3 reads CAISEFGTGELFF. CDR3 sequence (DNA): TGTGCCATCAGTGAGTTCGGGACCGGGGAGCTGTTTTTT.